This TCR beta chain came from a study of shared clonotypes between healthy human individuals. Study details: Plates per donor: three CD4 naive, three CD4 memory, two CD8 naive, one CD8 memory.

The CDR3 sequence is 13 residues long. The V gene's germline CDR1 is MNHEY and CDR2 SMNVEV (reference sequence). V was clipped by 1 base and J by 8 bases, with 11 bases between them. Naive CD8 cells were CD45RO-negative, positively selected for CCR7, excluding terminally differentiated effector memory CD45RA+ cells. Measured with immunoSEQ multiplex PCR; TCRdb has only the in-frame clones, and not every one. The table has about 680,000 clones, 92% seen once. This receptor was obtained from a man aged 25-45 years in good health. Sequenced material: naive CD8+ T cells sorted from blood. This rearrangement joins TRBV27 to TRBJ2-5; either TRBD1 or TRBD2 may supply D (5 bases each). CDR3 nucleotides: TGTGCCAGCAGTTTATTCGAGGGGCGAACCCAGTACTTC. This gives the protein CASSLFEGRTQYF.